The clone carrying this TCR beta chain turned up a few times. No antigen is known for it. These data come from a study of early T cells in non-severe SARS-CoV-2 infection. Study observations and caveats: A preference for anti-spike CD8 responses marked VDJdb matching, which missed private and CD4 specificities.

TCRdb re-called the 5' RACE reads through MiXCR, storing one row per CDR3 protein. The table has tens of thousands of distinct CDR3 sequences, 7.5% to 9% seen once. The CDR3 is 14 residues long. Germline values: CDR1 SGHAT, CDR2 FQNNGV. Deletions cut 4 bases from V and 1 base from J, with 11 bases between. The starting material was whole blood, obtained at baseline. This clonotype was sampled from an adult who was a healthcare worker with PCR-confirmed SARS-CoV-2 infection or an uninfected control (not recorded which). The genes are TRBV11-2 and TRBJ2-7, with TRBD2 as a possible D gene (6 bases). This CDR3 reads CASSSHGTSYEQYF. In nucleotides, the CDR3 is TGTGCCAGCAGCTCCCACGGGACTTCCTACGAGCAGTACTTC.